This T cell receptor beta chain was found in a study of blood T cell repertoires in COVID-19. The wider study: Spain, Italy and the United States supplied samples that represented acute and convalescent COVID-19. Sample material is recorded as cDNA or gDNA derived from T cells, B-cell-depleted T cells, or PBMCs.

Under the authors' procedure: Scientists estimated how many nucleated cells there were by amplifying reference gene primers. Here immunoSEQ multiplex PCR was the method, and the copy in TCRdb shows in-frame clones only, minus some. V and J calls and clone size follow that table, whereas D and trimming were derived from the DNA. This table has about 120,000 clones, 82% appearing once. This clone was counted a single time. Germline V gene data show CDR1 as SGHKS and CDR2 as YYEKEE (reference sequence). This CDR3 comprises 14 residues. V dropped 3 bases and J dropped 6 bases, with 15 bases sitting between them.

The sequence derives from a woman in her sixties or seventies with acute or convalescent COVID-19. This chain connects TRBV5-5 to TRBJ1-1; possibly TRBD1 for D (6 bases). Sequenced material: peripheral blood. The CDR3, as DNA: TGTGCCAGCAGCTCCTCGATACAGGGCCCTGAAGCTTTCTTT. As protein: CASSSSIQGPEAFF. Combining the CDR3 with reference TRBV5-5 and TRBJ1-1 gives the whole variable domain DAGVTQSPTHLIKTRGQQVTLRCSPISGHKSVSWYQQVLGQGPQFIFQYYEKEERGRGNFPDRFSARQFPNYSSELNVNALLLGDSALYLCASSSSIQGPEAFFGQGTRLTVV.